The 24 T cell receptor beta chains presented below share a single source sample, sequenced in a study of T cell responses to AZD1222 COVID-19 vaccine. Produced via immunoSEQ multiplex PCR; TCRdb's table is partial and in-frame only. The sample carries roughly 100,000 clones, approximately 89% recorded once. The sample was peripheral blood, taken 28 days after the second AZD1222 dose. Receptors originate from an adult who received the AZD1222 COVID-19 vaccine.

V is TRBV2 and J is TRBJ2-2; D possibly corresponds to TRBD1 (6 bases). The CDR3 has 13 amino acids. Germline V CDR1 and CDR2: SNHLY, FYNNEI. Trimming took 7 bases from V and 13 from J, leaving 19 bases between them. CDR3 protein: CASTYLGHFALFF. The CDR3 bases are TGTGCCAGCACTTATCTGGGACATTTTGCGCTGTTTTTT.

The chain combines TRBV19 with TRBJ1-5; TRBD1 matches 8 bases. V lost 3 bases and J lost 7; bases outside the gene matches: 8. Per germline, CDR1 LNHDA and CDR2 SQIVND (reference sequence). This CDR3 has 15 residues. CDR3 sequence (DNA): TGTGCCAGTAGTATCGGTGGACAGGGTCGGCAGCCCCAGCATTTT. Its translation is CASSIGGQGRQPQHF.

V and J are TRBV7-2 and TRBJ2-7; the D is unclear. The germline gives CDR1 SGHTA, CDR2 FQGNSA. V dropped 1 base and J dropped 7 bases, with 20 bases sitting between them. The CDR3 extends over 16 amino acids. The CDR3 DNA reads TGTGCCAGCAGCTTAGGGGTGACTGCTGGCAGTAGGGAGCAGTACTTC. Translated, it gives CASSLGVTAGSREQYF.

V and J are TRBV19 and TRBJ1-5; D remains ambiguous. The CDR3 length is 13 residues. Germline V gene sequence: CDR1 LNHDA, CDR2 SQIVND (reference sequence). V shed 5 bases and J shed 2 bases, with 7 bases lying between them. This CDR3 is CASSQVRNQPQHF. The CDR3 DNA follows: TGTGCCAGTAGTCAAGTCCGCAATCAGCCCCAGCATTTT.

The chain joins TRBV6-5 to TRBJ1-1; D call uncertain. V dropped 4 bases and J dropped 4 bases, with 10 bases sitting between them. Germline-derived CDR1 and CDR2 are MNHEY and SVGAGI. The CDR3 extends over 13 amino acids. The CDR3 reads CASSSPVGTEAFF. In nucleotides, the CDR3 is TGTGCCAGCAGTTCCCCAGTGGGCACTGAAGCTTTCTTT.

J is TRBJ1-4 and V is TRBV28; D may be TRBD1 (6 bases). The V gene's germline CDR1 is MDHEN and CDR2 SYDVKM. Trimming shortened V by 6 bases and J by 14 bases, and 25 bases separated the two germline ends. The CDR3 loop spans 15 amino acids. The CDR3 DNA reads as TGTGCCAGCAGCAGACAGGCACTTAATGCGGGTACGCTGTTTTTT. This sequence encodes CASSRQALNAGTLFF. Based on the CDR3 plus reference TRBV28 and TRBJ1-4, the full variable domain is DVKVTQSSRYLVKRTGEKVFLECVQDMDHENMFWYRQDPGLGLRLIYFSYDVKMKEKGDIPEGYSVSREKKERFSLILESASTNQTSMYLCASSRQALNAGTLFFGSGTQLSVL.

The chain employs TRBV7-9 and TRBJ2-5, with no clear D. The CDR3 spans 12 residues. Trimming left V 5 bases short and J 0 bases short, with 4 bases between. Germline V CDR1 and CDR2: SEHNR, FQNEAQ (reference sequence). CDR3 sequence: CASSLNQETQYF. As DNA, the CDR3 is TGTGCCAGCAGCCTCAACCAAGAGACCCAGTACTTC.

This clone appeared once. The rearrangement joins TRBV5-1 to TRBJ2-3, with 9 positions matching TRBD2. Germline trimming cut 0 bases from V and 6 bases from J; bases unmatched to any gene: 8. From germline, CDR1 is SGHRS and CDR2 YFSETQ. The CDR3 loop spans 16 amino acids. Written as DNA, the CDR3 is TGCGCCAGCAGCTTGGTAGCTAGCGGGATCAGGGATACGCAGTATTTT. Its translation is CASSLVASGIRDTQYF. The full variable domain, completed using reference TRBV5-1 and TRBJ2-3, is KAGVTQTPRYLIKTRGQQVTLSCSPISGHRSVSWYQQTPGQGLQFLFEYFSETQRNKGNFPGRFSGRQFSNSRSEMNVSTLELGDSALYLCASSLVASGIRDTQYFGPGTRLTVL.

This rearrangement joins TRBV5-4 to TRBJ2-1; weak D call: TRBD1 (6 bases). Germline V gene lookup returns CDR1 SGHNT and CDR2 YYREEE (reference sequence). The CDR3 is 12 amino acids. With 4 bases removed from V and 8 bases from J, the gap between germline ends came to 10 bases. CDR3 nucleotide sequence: TGTGCCAGCAGCACCCAGGGGTATGAGCAGTTCTTC. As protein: CASSTQGYEQFF.

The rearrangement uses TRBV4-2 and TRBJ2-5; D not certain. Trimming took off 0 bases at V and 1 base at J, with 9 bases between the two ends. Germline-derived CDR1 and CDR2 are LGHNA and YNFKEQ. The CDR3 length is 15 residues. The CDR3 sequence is CASSQEVYCQETQYF. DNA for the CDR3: TGTGCCAGCAGCCAAGAGGTCTATTGCCAAGAGACCCAGTACTTC.

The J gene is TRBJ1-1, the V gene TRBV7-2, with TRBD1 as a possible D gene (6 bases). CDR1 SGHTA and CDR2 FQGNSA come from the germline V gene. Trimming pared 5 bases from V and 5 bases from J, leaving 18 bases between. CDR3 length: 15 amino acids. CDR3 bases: TGTGCCAGCAGCCCATGGGAGGGGGAAGATACTGAAGCTTTCTTT. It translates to CASSPWEGEDTEAFF.

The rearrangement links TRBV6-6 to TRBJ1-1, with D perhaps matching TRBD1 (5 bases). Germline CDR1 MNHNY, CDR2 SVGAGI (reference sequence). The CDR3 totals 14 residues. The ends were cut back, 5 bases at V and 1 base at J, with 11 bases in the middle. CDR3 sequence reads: CASSHLGGNTEAFF. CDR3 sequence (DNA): TGTGCCAGCAGTCACCTGGGGGGGAACACTGAAGCTTTCTTT.

In nucleotides, the CDR3 is TGTGCCAGCAGTGAAGGGACAGGGGGCGGGTATGGCTACACCTTC. Its translation is CASSEGTGGGYGYTF. The chain couples TRBV2 to TRBJ1-2, with 11 bases lining up with TRBD1. J gave up 5 bases and V 1 base, and 3 bases lay outside the gene matches. CDR1 is SNHLY, CDR2 FYNNEI, per germline. The CDR3 covers 15 residues. Drawing the rest from reference TRBV2 and TRBJ1-2, the complete variable domain is EPEVTQTPSHQVTQMGQEVILRCVPISNHLYFYWYRQILGQKVEFLVSFYNNEISEKSEIFDDQFSVERPDGSNFTLKIRSTKLEDSAMYFCASSEGTGGGYGYTFGSGTRLTVV.

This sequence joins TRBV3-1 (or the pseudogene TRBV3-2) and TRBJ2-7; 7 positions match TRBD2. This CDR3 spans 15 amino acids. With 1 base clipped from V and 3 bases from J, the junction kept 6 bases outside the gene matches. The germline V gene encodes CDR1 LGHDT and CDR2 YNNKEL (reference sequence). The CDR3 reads CASSQGGDYSYEQYF. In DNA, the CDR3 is TGTGCCAGCAGCCAAGGCGGGGACTATAGCTACGAGCAGTACTTC.

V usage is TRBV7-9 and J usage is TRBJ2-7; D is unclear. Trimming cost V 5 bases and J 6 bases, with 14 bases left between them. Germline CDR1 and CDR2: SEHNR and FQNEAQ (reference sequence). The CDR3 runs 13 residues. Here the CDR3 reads CASSRDGTGEQYF. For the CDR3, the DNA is TGTGCCAGCAGCCGAGACGGAACGGGCGAGCAGTACTTC.

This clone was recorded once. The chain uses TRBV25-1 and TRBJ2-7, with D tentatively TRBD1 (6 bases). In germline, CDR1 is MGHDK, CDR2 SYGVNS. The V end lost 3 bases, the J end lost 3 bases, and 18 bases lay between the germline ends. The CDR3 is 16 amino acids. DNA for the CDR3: TGTGCCAGCAGTGAGACGGACAGACCTAGCCGCTACGAGCAGTACTTC. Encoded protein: CASSETDRPSRYEQYF.

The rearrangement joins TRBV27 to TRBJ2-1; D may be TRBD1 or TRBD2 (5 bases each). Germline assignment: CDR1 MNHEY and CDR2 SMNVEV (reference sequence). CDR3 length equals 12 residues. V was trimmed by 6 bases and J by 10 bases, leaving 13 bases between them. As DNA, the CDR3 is TGTGCCAGCAGCTACTACGGGACCGAGCAGTTCTTC. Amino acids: CASSYYGTEQFF.

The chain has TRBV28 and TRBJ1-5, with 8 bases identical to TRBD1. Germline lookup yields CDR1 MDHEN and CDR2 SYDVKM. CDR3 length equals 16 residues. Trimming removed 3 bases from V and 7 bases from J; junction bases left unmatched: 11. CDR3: CASSFGQTGGRQPQHF. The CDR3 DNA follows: TGTGCCAGCAGTTTCGGTCAAACAGGGGGAAGACAGCCCCAGCATTTT.

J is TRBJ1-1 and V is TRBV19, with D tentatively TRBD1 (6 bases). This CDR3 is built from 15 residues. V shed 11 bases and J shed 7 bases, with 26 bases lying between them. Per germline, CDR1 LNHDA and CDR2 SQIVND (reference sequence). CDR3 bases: TGTGCCTGTCAAGGGGGACCCCGGTCGCGGGGTGAAGCTTTCTTT. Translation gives CACQGGPRSRGEAFF.

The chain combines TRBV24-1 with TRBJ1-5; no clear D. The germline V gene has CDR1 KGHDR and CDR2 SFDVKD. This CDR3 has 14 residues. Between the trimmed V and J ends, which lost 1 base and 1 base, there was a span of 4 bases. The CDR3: CATSDFGSNQPQHF. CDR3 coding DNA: TGTGCCACCAGTGATTTCGGAAGCAATCAGCCCCAGCATTTT.

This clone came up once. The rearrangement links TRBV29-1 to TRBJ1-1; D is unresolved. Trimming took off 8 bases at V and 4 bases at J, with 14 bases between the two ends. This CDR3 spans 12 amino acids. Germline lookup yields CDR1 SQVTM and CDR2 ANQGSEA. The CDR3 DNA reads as TGCAGCATCCGGAGCCAGGCCACTGAAGCTTTCTTT. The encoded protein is CSIRSQATEAFF.

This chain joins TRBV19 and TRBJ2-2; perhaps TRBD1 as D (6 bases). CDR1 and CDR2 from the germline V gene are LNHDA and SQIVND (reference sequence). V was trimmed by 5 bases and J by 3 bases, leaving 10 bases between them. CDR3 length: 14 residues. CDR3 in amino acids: CASSSGTYTGELFF. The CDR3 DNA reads TGTGCCAGTAGTTCCGGGACATACACCGGGGAGCTGTTTTTT.

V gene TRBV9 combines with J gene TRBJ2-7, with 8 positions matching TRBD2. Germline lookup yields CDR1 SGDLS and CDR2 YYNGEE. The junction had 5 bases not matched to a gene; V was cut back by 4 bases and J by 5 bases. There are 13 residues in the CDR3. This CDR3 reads CASSPLGGDEQYF. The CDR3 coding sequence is TGTGCCAGCAGCCCCCTCGGGGGGGACGAGCAGTACTTC.

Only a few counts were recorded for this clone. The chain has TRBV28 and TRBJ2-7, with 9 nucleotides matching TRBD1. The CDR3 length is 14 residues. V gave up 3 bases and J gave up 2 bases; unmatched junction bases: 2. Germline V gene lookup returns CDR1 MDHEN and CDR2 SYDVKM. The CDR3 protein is CASSFRQGAYEQYF. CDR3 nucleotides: TGTGCCAGCAGTTTTCGACAGGGGGCCTACGAGCAGTACTTC.